This T cell receptor (beta chain) was found in a study of regulatory T cells in long-lasting Graves disease. Study observations and caveats: TRBV28, TRBJ1-2 and TRBJ2-5 emerged as the favored segments in persistent disease.

The time point: newly diagnosed GD, antithyroid drugs for less than 3 months. The authors made the TCR library using RNA they extracted from PBMCs. Combining iRepertoire HTBI primers with Arm-PCR of CDR3 regions, the authors built TCR beta libraries. TCRdb analysed the multiplex PCR reads with MiXCR anew, one entry per CDR3 protein. The sample shows more than 450,000 distinct CDR3 sequences, 9.5% to 15% of them seen only once. This clonotype appeared many times. No antigen is known for it. This CDR3 region has 13 residues. Germline values: CDR1 MNHNS, CDR2 SASEGT. The V and J ends lost 7 bases and 1 base respectively, with 10 bases between them. The sample also formed part of further work on T cells in Graves' hyperthyroidism and ophthalmopathy. In that study: Together with thyroid ultrasound, orbital computed tomography, serum thyroxine and TRAb, clinical symptoms were used for diagnoses. In blood, most of the thyroid clonotypes expanded above 0.001 were also present. Classification by a 13 V-J model distinguished ophthalmopathy from stable hyperthyroidism.

The V and J genes are TRBV6-1 and TRBJ2-5; maybe TRBD2 (6 bases). The source is a woman aged 25 to 45 with Graves disease. The sequenced sample was peripheral blood mononuclear cells (PBMCs), obtained at new diagnosis, from a patient treated with antithyroid drugs. In DNA, the CDR3 is TGTGCCAGCATGGGCGGGGTCCAAGAGACCCAGTACTTC. Amino acid sequence: CASMGGVQETQYF.